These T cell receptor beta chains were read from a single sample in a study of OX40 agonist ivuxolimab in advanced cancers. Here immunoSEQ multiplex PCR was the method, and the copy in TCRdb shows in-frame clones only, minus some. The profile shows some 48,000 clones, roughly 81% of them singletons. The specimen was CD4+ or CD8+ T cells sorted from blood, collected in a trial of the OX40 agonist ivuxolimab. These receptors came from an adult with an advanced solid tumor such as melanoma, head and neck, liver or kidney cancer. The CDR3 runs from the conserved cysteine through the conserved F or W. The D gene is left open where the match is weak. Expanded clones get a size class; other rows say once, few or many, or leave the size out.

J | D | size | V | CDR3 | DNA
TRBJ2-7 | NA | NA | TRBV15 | CATSRPGNRDEQYF | TGTGCCACCAGCAGACCCGGGAACAGGGACGAGCAGTACTTC
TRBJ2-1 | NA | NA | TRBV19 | CASSIGSPNEQFF | TGTGCCAGTAGTATTGGTAGCCCCAATGAGCAGTTCTTC
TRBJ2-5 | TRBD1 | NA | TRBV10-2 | CASGQGRETQYF | TGCGCCAGCGGACAGGGTCGGGAGACCCAGTACTTC
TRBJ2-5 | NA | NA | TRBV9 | CASSASLSVETQYF | TGTGCCAGCAGCGCTAGCCTTTCAGTAGAGACCCAGTACTTC
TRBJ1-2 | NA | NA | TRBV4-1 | CASIAGPPNYGYTF | TGCGCCAGCATCGCTGGGCCCCCTAACTATGGCTACACCTTC
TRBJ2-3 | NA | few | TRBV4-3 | CASSQVDYTDTQYF | TGCGCCAGCAGCCAAGTGGATTACACAGATACGCAGTATTTT
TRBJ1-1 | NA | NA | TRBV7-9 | CASSSAVPTEAFF | TGTGCCAGCAGCTCGGCCGTCCCTACTGAAGCTTTCTTT
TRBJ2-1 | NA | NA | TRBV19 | CASSILGAPWNEQFF | TGTGCCAGTAGTATCCTGGGGGCCCCTTGGAATGAGCAGTTCTTC
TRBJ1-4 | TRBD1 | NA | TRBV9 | CASSSRDRGDNEKLFF | TGTGCCAGCAGCTCCCGGGACAGGGGGGATAATGAAAAACTGTTTTTT
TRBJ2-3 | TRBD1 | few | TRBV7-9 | CASSPGTARTDTQYF | TGTGCCAGCAGCCCGGGGACAGCGCGGACAGATACGCAGTATTTT